This T cell receptor (beta chain) emerged from a study of T cells in Graves' hyperthyroidism and ophthalmopathy. Study observations and caveats: Ophthalmopathy was identified by the model a median roughly 6.5 months ahead of onset. Also found in blood were most expanded thyroid clonotypes above 0.001.

Points on this clonotype: Its target is unknown.

Used for diagnoses were clinical symptoms, serum thyroxine and TRAb, thyroid ultrasound and orbital computed tomography. Germline V gene lookup returns CDR1 MDHEN and CDR2 SYDVKM. CDR3 length: 15 residues. V was pared by 1 base and J by 1 base, with 9 bases between. Researchers took RNA transcripts and amplified the TCR beta CDR3 regions from them. Using the HTBI primer set, a first-round RT-PCR was run on the TCR CDR3. TCRdb passed the multiplex PCR reads through MiXCR, listing each CDR3 protein once. The sample carries 550,000 to 650,000 distinct CDR3 sequences, around 15% recorded once. Sequencing used blood. The origin of this receptor is a woman in her thirties or forties with Graves' hyperthyroidism. The chain links TRBV28 to TRBJ2-3, with D unresolved. CDR3 residues: CASSLLGWGTDTQYF. CDR3 coding DNA: TGTGCCAGCAGTTTATTGGGATGGGGCACAGATACGCAGTATTTT.